What follows are 8 T cell receptor beta chains derived from one specimen sequenced in a study of T cells in Graves' hyperthyroidism and ophthalmopathy. Authors of the study amplified TCR beta CDR3 regions from RNA transcripts. HTBI primers were the set used in a first-round RT-PCR of the TCR CDR3. TCRdb ran MiXCR on the multiplex PCR reads and lists one entry per CDR3 protein. The sample lists hundreds of thousands of distinct CDR3 sequences; roughly a third were seen once. The sequencing sample was made of blood. These receptors all stem from a woman aged 40 to 50 with Graves' hyperthyroidism.

This chain connects TRBV19 to TRBJ1-5, with 8 bases identical to TRBD1. The J segment lost 4 bases and the V segment lost 8 bases, leaving 7 bases of the junction unmatched. The CDR3 sequence is 14 residues long. The germline gives CDR1 LNHDA, CDR2 SQIVND (reference sequence). CDR3 amino acids: CASDGQGSNQPQHF. DNA for the CDR3: TGTGCCAGTGACGGACAGGGCTCTAATCAGCCCCAGCATTTT.

The chain joins TRBV7-6 to TRBJ2-7, with TRBD2 identical over 13 bases. This CDR3 region has 16 residues. The trim removed 3 bases at V and 7 bases at J, leaving 9 bases unmatched. CDR1 and CDR2 (germline): SGHVS, FNYEAQ. The CDR3 bases are TGTGCCAGCAGCTTGGGGACTAGCGGGACCTACAATGAGCAGTACTTC. As protein: CASSLGTSGTYNEQYF.

The rearrangement joins TRBV2 to TRBJ2-2; the D gene is possibly TRBD1 (5 bases). Germline V lookup: CDR1 SNHLY, CDR2 FYNNEI. V gave up 5 bases and J gave up 4 bases, with 14 bases separating them. CDR3 length: 15 residues. As DNA, the CDR3 is TGTGCCAGCAGTAACAGACAGCCGCTCACCGGGGAGCTGTTTTTT. This codes for CASSNRQPLTGELFF.

This clonotype was found a few times. This chain links TRBV4-3 with TRBJ2-2; D is ambiguous. The CDR3 has 17 amino acids. V dropped 0 bases and J dropped 0 bases, with 11 bases sitting between them. The germline V gene has CDR1 LGHNA and CDR2 YSLEER. DNA of the CDR3: TGCGCCAGCAGCCAAGAACATAGGTTAGCGAACACCGGGGAGCTGTTTTTT. This codes for CASSQEHRLANTGELFF.

CDR3 coding DNA: TGTGCCAGCAGTTCTACAAGGGCGGATAATTCACCCCTCCACTTT. Protein: CASSSTRADNSPLHF. The rearrangement uses TRBV11-1 and TRBJ1-6; D gene uncertain. V lost 6 bases and J lost 5, with 14 bases in between. The CDR3 spans 15 residues. Per the germline V gene, CDR1 is SGHAT and CDR2 is FQDESV (reference sequence).

This clonotype was recorded a few times. This chain links TRBV6-2 or TRBV6-3 with TRBJ2-5; 9 nucleotides agree with TRBD2. After removal of 4 bases from V and 1 base from J, the junction contained 4 bases not matched to a gene. The CDR3 is 15 amino acids. Germline V gives CDR1 MNHEY, CDR2 SVGEGT. This CDR3 is CASSSQLAGQETQYF. The CDR3 DNA reads TGTGCCAGCAGTTCACAACTAGCGGGCCAAGAGACCCAGTACTTC.

This chain joins TRBV4-3 and TRBJ2-2; D remains ambiguous. V was pared by 4 bases and J by 5 bases, with 11 bases between. Germline CDR1 reads LGHNA; CDR2 reads YSLEER. The length of the CDR3 is 14 residues. CDR3: CASSLDRWTGELFF. The CDR3, as DNA: TGCGCCAGCAGCCTGGACCGGTGGACCGGGGAGCTGTTTTTT.

There are a few counts of this clonotype. V usage is TRBV12-3 or TRBV12-4 and J usage is TRBJ2-2; D is unresolved. This CDR3 comprises 13 residues. The V gene lost 5 bases and the J gene lost 7 bases, with 11 bases spanning the gap. The DNA for the CDR3 is TGTGCCAGCAGTCTAAAGTGGTACGGGGAGCTGTTTTTT. It yields the protein CASSLKWYGELFF.